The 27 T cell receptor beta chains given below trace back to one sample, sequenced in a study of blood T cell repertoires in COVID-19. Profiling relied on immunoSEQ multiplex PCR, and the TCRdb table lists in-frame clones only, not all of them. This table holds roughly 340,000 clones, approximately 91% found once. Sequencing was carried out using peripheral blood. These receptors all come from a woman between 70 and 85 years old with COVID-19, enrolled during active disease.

As DNA, the CDR3 is TGTGCCAGCAGCTTGGCAGGTCTCAATCAGCCCCAGCATTTT. It encodes CASSLAGLNQPQHF. The chain uses TRBV5-8 and TRBJ1-5; D not certain. Germline V gene lookup returns CDR1 SGHTS and CDR2 YDEGEE. CDR3 length: 14 residues. Trimming pared 0 bases from V and 3 bases from J, leaving 7 bases between.

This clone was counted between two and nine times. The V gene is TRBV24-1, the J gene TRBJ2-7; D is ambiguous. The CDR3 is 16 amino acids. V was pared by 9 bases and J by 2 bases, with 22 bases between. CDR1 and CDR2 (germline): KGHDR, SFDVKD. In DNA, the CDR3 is TGTGCCACCCGCGGCCCCCGCGGAATCCTCACCTACGAGCAGTACTTC. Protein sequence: CATRGPRGILTYEQYF.

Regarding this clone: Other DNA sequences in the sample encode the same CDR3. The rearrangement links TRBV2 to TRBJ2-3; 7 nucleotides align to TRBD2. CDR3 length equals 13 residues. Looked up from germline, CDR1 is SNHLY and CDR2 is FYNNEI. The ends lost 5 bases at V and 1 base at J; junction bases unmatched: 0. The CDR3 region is CASSSGGTDTQYF. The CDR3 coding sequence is TGTGCCAGCAGTAGCGGGGGCACAGATACGCAGTATTTT.

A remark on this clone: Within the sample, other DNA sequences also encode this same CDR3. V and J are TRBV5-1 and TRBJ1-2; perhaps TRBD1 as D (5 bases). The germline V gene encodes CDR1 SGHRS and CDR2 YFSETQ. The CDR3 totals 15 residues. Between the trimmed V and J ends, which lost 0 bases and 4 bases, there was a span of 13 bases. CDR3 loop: CASSLAGGLGYGYTF. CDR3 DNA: TGCGCCAGCAGCTTGGCCGGGGGGTTGGGCTATGGCTACACCTTC. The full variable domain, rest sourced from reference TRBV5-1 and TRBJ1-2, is KAGVTQTPRYLIKTRGQQVTLSCSPISGHRSVSWYQQTPGQGLQFLFEYFSETQRNKGNFPGRFSGRQFSNSRSEMNVSTLELGDSALYLCASSLAGGLGYGYTFGSGTRLTVV.

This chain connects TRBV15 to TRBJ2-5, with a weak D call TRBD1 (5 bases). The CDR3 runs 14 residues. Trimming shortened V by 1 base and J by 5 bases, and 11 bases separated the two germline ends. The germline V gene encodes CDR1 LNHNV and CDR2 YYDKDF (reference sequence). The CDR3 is CATSRGGPLETQYF. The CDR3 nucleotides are TGTGCCACCAGCAGAGGGGGCCCTTTGGAGACCCAGTACTTC. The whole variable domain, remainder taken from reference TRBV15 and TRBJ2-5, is DAMVIQNPRYQVTQFGKPVTLSCSQTLNHNVMYWYQQKSSQAPKLLFHYYDKDFNNEADTPDNFQSRRPNTSFCFLDIRSPGLGDTAMYLCATSRGGPLETQYFGPGTRLLVL.

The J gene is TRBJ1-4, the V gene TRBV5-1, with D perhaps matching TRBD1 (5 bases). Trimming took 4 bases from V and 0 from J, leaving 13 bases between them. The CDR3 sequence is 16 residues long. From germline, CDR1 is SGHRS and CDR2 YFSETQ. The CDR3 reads CASSVWGDPTNEKLFF. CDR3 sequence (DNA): TGCGCCAGCAGCGTCTGGGGGGACCCAACTAATGAAAAACTGTTTTTT.

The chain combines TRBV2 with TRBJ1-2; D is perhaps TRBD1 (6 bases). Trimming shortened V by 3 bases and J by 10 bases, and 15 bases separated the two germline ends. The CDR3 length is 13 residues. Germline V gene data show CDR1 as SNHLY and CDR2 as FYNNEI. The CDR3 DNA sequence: TGTGCCAGCAGTGATTCGCAGGGGAGTCACTACACCTTC. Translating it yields CASSDSQGSHYTF.

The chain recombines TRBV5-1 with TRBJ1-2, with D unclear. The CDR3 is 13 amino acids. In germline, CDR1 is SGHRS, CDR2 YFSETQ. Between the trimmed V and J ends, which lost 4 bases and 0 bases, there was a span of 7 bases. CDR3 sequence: CASSLAANYGYTF. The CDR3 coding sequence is TGCGCCAGCAGCCTGGCAGCTAACTATGGCTACACCTTC.

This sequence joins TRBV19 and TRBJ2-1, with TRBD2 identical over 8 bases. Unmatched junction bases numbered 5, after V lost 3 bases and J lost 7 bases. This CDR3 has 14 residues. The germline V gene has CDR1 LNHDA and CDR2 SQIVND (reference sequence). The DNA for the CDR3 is TGTGCCAGTAGTATTGCGGGGGGACTAAATGAGCAGTTCTTC. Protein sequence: CASSIAGGLNEQFF.

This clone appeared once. The CDR3 DNA sequence: TGCAGTGCTAGTTACGGTATCTATGGCTACACCTTC. This encodes CSASYGIYGYTF. The chain employs TRBV20-1 and TRBJ1-2; D remains ambiguous. CDR3 size: 12 residues. Germline V CDR1 and CDR2: DFQATT, SNEGSKA (reference sequence). The V end lost 3 bases, the J end lost 4 bases, and 9 bases lay between the germline ends.

CDR3 DNA: TGTGCCAGCAGTCATCCCGTTTCCAGGGGTCCCTACACAGATACGCAGTATTTT. Translating gives CASSHPVSRGPYTDTQYF. This rearrangement joins TRBV27 to TRBJ2-3; perhaps TRBD1 as D (6 bases). The CDR3 loop spans 18 amino acids. CDR1 and CDR2 (germline): MNHEY, SMNVEV (reference sequence). Trimming stripped 5 bases from V and 2 bases from J, with 23 bases between.

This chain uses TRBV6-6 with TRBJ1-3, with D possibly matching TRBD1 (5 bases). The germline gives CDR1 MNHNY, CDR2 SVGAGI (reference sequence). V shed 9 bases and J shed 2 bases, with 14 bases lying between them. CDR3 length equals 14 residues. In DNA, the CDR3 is TGTGCCAGTCATCCCGCGGGGGCTGGAAACACCATATATTTT. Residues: CASHPAGAGNTIYF.

The CDR3 DNA follows: TGTGCCAGCAGCCAAGGAGGGGGCGCTTATTCACCCCTCCACTTT. Translation gives CASSQGGGAYSPLHF. The chain combines TRBV14 with TRBJ1-6; TRBD1 matches 7 bases. Germline V gene lookup returns CDR1 SGHDN and CDR2 FVKESK. The CDR3 runs 15 residues. V trimming: 1 base; J trimming: 8 bases; junction bases outside the gene matches: 5.

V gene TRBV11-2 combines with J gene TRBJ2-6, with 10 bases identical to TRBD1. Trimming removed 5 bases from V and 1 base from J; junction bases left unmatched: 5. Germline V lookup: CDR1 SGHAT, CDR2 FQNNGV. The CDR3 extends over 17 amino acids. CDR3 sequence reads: CASSRRDRGSGANVLTF. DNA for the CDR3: TGTGCCAGCAGCCGCCGGGACAGGGGATCTGGGGCCAACGTCCTGACTTTC.

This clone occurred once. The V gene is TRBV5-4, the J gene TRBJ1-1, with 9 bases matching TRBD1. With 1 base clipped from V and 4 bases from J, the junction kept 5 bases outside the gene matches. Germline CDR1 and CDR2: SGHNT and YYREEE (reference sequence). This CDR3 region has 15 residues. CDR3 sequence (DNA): TGTGCCAGCAGCTTGCGGGACAGGGCGCGCACTGAAGCTTTCTTT. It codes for CASSLRDRARTEAFF.

This CDR3 reads CASSEVLVSTDTQYF. CDR3 nucleotide sequence: TGTGCCAGCAGTGAAGTATTAGTCAGCACAGATACGCAGTATTTT. The chain joins TRBV2 to TRBJ2-3; D uncertain. The CDR3 length is 15 residues. V was pared by 1 base and J by 0 bases, with 8 bases between. The V gene's germline CDR1 is SNHLY and CDR2 FYNNEI.

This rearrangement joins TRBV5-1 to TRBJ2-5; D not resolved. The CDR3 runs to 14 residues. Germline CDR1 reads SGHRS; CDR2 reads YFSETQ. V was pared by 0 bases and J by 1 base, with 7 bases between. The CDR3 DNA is TGCGCCAGCAGCTTGGGAACGGGCCAAGAGACCCAGTACTTC. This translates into CASSLGTGQETQYF.

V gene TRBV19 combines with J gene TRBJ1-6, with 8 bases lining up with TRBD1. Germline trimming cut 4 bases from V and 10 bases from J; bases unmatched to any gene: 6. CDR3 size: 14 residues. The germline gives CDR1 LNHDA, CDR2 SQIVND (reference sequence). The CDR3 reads CASSTETGESPLHF. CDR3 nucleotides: TGTGCCAGTAGTACCGAGACAGGGGAGTCACCCCTCCACTTT.

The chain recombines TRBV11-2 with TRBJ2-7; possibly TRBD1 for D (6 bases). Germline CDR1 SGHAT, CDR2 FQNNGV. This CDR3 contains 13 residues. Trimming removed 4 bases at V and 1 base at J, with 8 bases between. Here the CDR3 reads CASSSDRSYEQYF. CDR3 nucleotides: TGTGCCAGCAGCTCGGACAGATCCTACGAGCAGTACTTC.

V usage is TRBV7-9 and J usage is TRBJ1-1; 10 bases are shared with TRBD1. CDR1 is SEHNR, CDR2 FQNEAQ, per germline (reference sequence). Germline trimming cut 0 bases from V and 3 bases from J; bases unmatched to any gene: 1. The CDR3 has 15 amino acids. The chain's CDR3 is CASSLAGTGDTEAFF. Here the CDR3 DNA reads TGTGCCAGCAGCTTAGCTGGGACAGGGGACACTGAAGCTTTCTTT.

CDR3 sequence (DNA): TGCGCCAGCAGCTTGGTTGGGGGGAGTAATGAAAAACTGTTTTTT. Residues: CASSLVGGSNEKLFF. The gene calls are TRBV5-1 and TRBJ1-4; perhaps TRBD1 as D (5 bases). Germline CDR1 SGHRS, CDR2 YFSETQ. V lost 0 bases and J lost 4, with 10 bases in between. The CDR3 runs to 15 residues.

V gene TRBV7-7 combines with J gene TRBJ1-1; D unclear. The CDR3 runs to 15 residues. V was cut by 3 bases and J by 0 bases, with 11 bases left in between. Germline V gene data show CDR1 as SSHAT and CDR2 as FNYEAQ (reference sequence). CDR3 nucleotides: TGTGCCAGCAGCTTCCCCTGGAGGGTGAACACTGAAGCTTTCTTT. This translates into CASSFPWRVNTEAFF.

The CDR3 region is CASSPTGYGYTF. In nucleotides, the CDR3 is TGTGCCAGCAGCCCCACGGGGTATGGCTACACCTTC. The chain employs TRBV3-1 (or the pseudogene TRBV3-2) and TRBJ1-2; D uncertain. Germline lookup yields CDR1 LGHDT and CDR2 YNNKEL (reference sequence). The CDR3 totals 12 residues. The V gene lost 4 bases and the J gene lost 5 bases, with 8 bases spanning the gap.

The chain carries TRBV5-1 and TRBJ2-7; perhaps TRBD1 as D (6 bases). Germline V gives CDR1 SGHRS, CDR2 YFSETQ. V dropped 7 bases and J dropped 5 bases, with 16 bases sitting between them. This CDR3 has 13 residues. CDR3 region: CASGPGHPDEQYF. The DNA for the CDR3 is TGCGCCAGCGGGCCGGGACACCCGGACGAGCAGTACTTC.

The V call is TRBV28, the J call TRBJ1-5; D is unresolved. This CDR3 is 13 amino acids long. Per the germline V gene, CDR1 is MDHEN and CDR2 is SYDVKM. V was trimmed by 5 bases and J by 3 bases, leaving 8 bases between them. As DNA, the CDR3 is TGTGCCAGCAGTCAGAGGTTCAATCAGCCCCAGCATTTT. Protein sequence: CASSQRFNQPQHF.

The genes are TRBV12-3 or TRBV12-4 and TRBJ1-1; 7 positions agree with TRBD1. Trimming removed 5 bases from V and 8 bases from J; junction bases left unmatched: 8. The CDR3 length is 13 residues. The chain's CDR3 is CASSPKTGSEAFF. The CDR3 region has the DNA TGTGCCAGCAGTCCCAAGACAGGGTCAGAAGCTTTCTTT.

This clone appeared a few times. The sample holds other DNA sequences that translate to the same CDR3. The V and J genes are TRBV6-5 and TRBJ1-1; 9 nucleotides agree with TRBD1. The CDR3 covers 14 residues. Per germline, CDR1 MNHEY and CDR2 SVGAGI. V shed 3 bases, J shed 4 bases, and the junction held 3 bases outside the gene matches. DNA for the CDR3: TGTGCCAGCAGTTATAGACAGGGGGGCACTGAAGCTTTCTTT. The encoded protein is CASSYRQGGTEAFF.